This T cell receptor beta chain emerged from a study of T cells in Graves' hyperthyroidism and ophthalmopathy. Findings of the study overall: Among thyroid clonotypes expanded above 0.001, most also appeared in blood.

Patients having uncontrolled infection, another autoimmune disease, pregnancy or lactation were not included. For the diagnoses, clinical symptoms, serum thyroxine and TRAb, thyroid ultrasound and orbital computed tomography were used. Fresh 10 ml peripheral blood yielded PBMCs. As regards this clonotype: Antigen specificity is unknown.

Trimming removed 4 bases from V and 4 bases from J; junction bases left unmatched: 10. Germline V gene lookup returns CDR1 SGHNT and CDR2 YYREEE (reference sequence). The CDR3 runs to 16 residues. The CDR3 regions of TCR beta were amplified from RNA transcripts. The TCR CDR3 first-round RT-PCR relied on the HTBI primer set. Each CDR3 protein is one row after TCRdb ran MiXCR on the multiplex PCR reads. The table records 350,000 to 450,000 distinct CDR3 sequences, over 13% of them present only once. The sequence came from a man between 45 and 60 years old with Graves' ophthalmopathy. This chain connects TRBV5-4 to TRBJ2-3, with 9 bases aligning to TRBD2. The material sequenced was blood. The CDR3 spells CASSRRAGGPPDTQYF. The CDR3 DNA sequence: TGTGCCAGCAGCAGGAGGGCGGGAGGGCCTCCAGATACGCAGTATTTT.